A single sample gave rise to the 32 T cell receptor beta chains below, sequenced in a study of blood T cell repertoires in COVID-19. Repertoires were generated with immunoSEQ multiplex PCR, while TCRdb's copy carries only in-frame clones and drops some. The repertoire holds 120,000 to 150,000 clones, more than 75% seen once, with 10% to 15% in the top ten. Sequenced material: peripheral blood. These receptors came from a man aged 60 to 75 with active or convalescent COVID-19.

This clone was counted a single time. The rearrangement joins TRBV4-1 to TRBJ2-2; 11 bases agree with TRBD2. The germline CDR1 and CDR2 sequences are MGHRA and YSYEKL. There are 16 residues in the CDR3. V lost 1 base, J lost 4 bases, and 2 bases stayed unmatched. The CDR3 reads CASSQVTSGSTGELFF. The CDR3 DNA reads TGCGCCAGCAGCCAAGTAACTAGCGGGAGCACCGGGGAGCTGTTTTTT.

This chain uses TRBV9 with TRBJ2-2; weak D call: TRBD2 (6 bases). CDR3 size: 16 residues. V gave up 0 bases and J gave up 3 bases, with 12 bases separating them. Germline-derived CDR1 and CDR2 are SGDLS and YYNGEE. The CDR3 sequence is CASSVGTGLDTGELFF. CDR3 DNA: TGTGCCAGCAGCGTAGGGACGGGACTGGACACCGGGGAGCTGTTTTTT.

The V call is TRBV28, the J call TRBJ2-1, with a weak D call TRBD2 (7 bases). CDR3 length equals 17 residues. The germline V gene has CDR1 MDHEN and CDR2 SYDVKM. V shed 6 bases and J shed 5 bases, with 23 bases lying between them. CDR3 residues: CASRPGGRPRGDNEQFF. The CDR3 DNA is TGTGCCAGCAGGCCCGGGGGGCGCCCTCGAGGCGACAATGAGCAGTTCTTC.

The chain combines TRBV5-4 with TRBJ2-7, with 15 bases that match TRBD2. Germline V gene sequence: CDR1 SGHNT, CDR2 YYREEE (reference sequence). After removal of 3 bases from V and 6 bases from J, the junction contained 7 bases not matched to a gene. The CDR3 extends over 16 amino acids. In nucleotides, the CDR3 is TGTGCCAGCAGCTCCGGGACTAGCGGGAGGCGGGGCGAGCAGTACTTC. It is translated as CASSSGTSGRRGEQYF.

V is TRBV19 and J is TRBJ2-5; TRBD1 agrees at 7 bases. CDR3 length equals 14 residues. After removal of 7 bases from V and 2 bases from J, the junction contained 7 bases not matched to a gene. The V gene's germline CDR1 is LNHDA and CDR2 SQIVND (reference sequence). The CDR3 coding sequence is TGTGCCAGTACCCCGGGACAGCAACAAGAGACCCAGTACTTC. Protein: CASTPGQQQETQYF.

The J gene is TRBJ2-7, the V gene TRBV28; TRBD1 matches at 9 bases. Looked up from germline, CDR1 is MDHEN and CDR2 is SYDVKM. This CDR3 comprises 15 residues. V was pared by 4 bases and J by 2 bases, with 6 bases of the junction left unmatched. The CDR3 DNA sequence: TGTGCCAGCAGTTCATCGGGACAGGGCACCTACGAGCAGTACTTC. It translates to CASSSSGQGTYEQYF. Full variable domain (missing parts from reference TRBV28 and TRBJ2-7): DVKVTQSSRYLVKRTGEKVFLECVQDMDHENMFWYRQDPGLGLRLIYFSYDVKMKEKGDIPEGYSVSREKKERFSLILESASTNQTSMYLCASSSSGQGTYEQYFGPGTRLTVT.

The chain employs TRBV4-3 and TRBJ2-1, with unresolved D. The germline gives CDR1 LGHNA, CDR2 YSLEER. The V end was cut by 0 bases, the J end by 10 bases, with 13 bases between. This CDR3 region has 14 residues. The CDR3 region is CASSQDRLSLEQFF. Here the CDR3 DNA reads TGCGCCAGCAGCCAAGATCGTCTGAGTCTCGAGCAGTTCTTC.

The V call is TRBV19, the J call TRBJ1-1, with D tentatively TRBD1 (6 bases). Per germline, CDR1 LNHDA and CDR2 SQIVND (reference sequence). Trimming removed 5 bases from V and 1 base from J, with 17 bases in between. The CDR3 totals 16 residues. The CDR3 reads CASSPPTGQKNTEAFF. The CDR3, as DNA: TGTGCCAGTAGTCCTCCTACGGGACAAAAGAACACTGAAGCTTTCTTT.

This clone occurred a few times. J is TRBJ1-4 and V is TRBV7-9; the D gene is possibly TRBD1 (5 bases). V was shortened by 4 bases and J by 7 bases, with 10 bases between the two germline ends. There are 13 residues in the CDR3. In germline, CDR1 is SEHNR, CDR2 FQNEAQ (reference sequence). This CDR3 reads CASSSSGVEKLFF. The CDR3 DNA sequence: TGTGCCAGCAGCTCTTCGGGGGTTGAAAAACTGTTTTTT.

V and J are TRBV12-3 or TRBV12-4 and TRBJ1-2; D is unclear. The CDR3 has 13 residues. V was shortened by 1 base and J by 2 bases, with 5 bases between the two germline ends. The CDR3 here is CASSLGRNYGYTF. Here the CDR3 DNA reads TGTGCCAGCAGTTTAGGCAGGAACTATGGCTACACCTTC.

The V gene is TRBV20-1, the J gene TRBJ2-1; 7 bases map to TRBD2. The CDR3 has 15 amino acids. CDR1 and CDR2 from the germline V gene are DFQATT and SNEGSKA (reference sequence). Trimming cost V 3 bases and J 8 bases; bases outside gene matches: 13. The CDR3 sequence: CSASRGRAYADEQFF. Written as DNA, the CDR3 is TGCAGTGCTAGTAGAGGGAGGGCCTACGCCGATGAGCAGTTCTTC.

In this sample, this clone turned up a few times. V gene TRBV10-3 combines with J gene TRBJ2-7; 9 positions match TRBD1. The CDR3 is 12 amino acids. Germline lookup yields CDR1 ENHRY and CDR2 SYGVKD. The trim removed 9 bases at V and 8 bases at J, leaving 8 bases unmatched. CDR3 amino acids: CAILGQGMKQYF. The CDR3 DNA follows: TGTGCCATACTCGGACAGGGGATGAAGCAGTACTTC.

The V and J genes are TRBV9 and TRBJ2-7; 8 bases are shared with TRBD1. Germline trimming cut 2 bases from V and 0 bases from J; bases unmatched to any gene: 4. This CDR3 is built from 15 residues. CDR1 and CDR2 (germline): SGDLS, YYNGEE. In DNA, the CDR3 is TGTGCCAGCAGCGTCGGGACAGGCGTCTCCTACGAGCAGTACTTC. Protein product: CASSVGTGVSYEQYF.

The CDR3 DNA follows: TGTGCCAGCAGCTCAACAGGGGCCTCCTACGAGCAGTACTTC. Protein sequence: CASSSTGASYEQYF. This chain connects TRBV7-2 to TRBJ2-7; 7 bases fit TRBD1. The J segment lost 0 bases and the V segment lost 4 bases, leaving 3 bases of the junction unmatched. CDR1 and CDR2 (germline): SGHTA, FQGNSA. This CDR3 is 14 amino acids long.

The rearrangement links TRBV19 to TRBJ2-1; 11 bases fit TRBD2. V lost 3 bases and J lost 9; bases outside the gene matches: 10. Germline CDR1 is LNHDA and CDR2 is SQIVND (reference sequence). This CDR3 is 16 amino acids long. The CDR3 loop is CASSIPTSGSPAEQFF. The DNA for the CDR3 is TGTGCCAGTAGTATCCCCACTAGCGGGAGTCCGGCTGAGCAGTTCTTC.

V gene TRBV6-2 or TRBV6-3 combines with J gene TRBJ2-3; weak D call: TRBD2 (6 bases). V lost 5 bases to trimming and J lost 0 bases, with 24 bases between them. The germline CDR1 and CDR2 sequences are MNHEY and SVGEGT. This CDR3 region has 19 residues. The DNA for the CDR3 is TGTGCCAGCAGTGCGCCTCCGGGACTCACTTTCTTTAGCACAGATACGCAGTATTTT. This translates into CASSAPPGLTFFSTDTQYF.

This clone was picked up one time. V is TRBV5-1 and J is TRBJ2-7, with 12 bases lining up with TRBD2. Germline-derived CDR1 and CDR2 are SGHRS and YFSETQ. This CDR3 has 13 amino acids. V was clipped by 4 bases and J by 7 bases; unmatched bases: 3. The CDR3 bases are TGCGCCAGCAGCCTCGGGACTAGCGGGGAGCAGTACTTC. Translating it yields CASSLGTSGEQYF.

The chain employs TRBV27 and TRBJ2-7; 9 bases match TRBD1. This CDR3 is built from 15 residues. Germline V lookup: CDR1 MNHEY, CDR2 SMNVEV (reference sequence). Germline trimming cut 5 bases from V and 8 bases from J; bases unmatched to any gene: 13. Here the CDR3 DNA reads TGTGCCAGCAGTCCCAGACCGGGACAGGGTTACAAGCAGTACTTC. This translates into CASSPRPGQGYKQYF.

This rearrangement joins TRBV27 to TRBJ2-7; 10 nucleotides match TRBD2. Germline values: CDR1 MNHEY, CDR2 SMNVEV (reference sequence). The CDR3 has 15 amino acids. V was clipped by 4 bases and J by 3 bases; unmatched bases: 6. The CDR3 is CASSSAGGDVYEQYF. In DNA form, the CDR3 reads TGTGCCAGCAGTTCAGCGGGAGGGGATGTCTACGAGCAGTACTTC.

The V gene is TRBV19, the J gene TRBJ1-1, with no clear D. Trimming pared 5 bases from V and 3 bases from J, leaving 10 bases between. Germline CDR1 is LNHDA and CDR2 is SQIVND (reference sequence). The CDR3 consists of 13 residues. In DNA, the CDR3 is TGTGCCAGTAGTCAGACGGCGGACACTGAAGCTTTCTTT. It encodes CASSQTADTEAFF. The whole variable domain, remainder taken from reference TRBV19 and TRBJ1-1, is DGGITQSPKYLFRKEGQNVTLSCEQNLNHDAMYWYRQDPGQGLRLIYYSQIVNDFQKGDIAEGYSVSREKKESFPLTVTSAQKNPTAFYLCASSQTADTEAFFGQGTRLTVV.

The chain employs TRBV27 and TRBJ1-1, with a weak D call TRBD1 (6 bases). CDR1 and CDR2 (germline): MNHEY, SMNVEV (reference sequence). Trimming took 3 bases from V and 6 from J, leaving 11 bases between them. This CDR3 spans 13 amino acids. CDR3 residues: CASSFGGRPEAFF. CDR3 nucleotide sequence: TGTGCCAGCAGTTTCGGGGGGCGGCCTGAAGCTTTCTTT.

The V and J genes are TRBV12-3 or TRBV12-4 and TRBJ2-3; D call uncertain. This CDR3 region has 13 residues. V lost 0 bases to trimming and J lost 4 bases, with 5 bases between them. CDR3 region: CASSLAQADTQYF. The CDR3 coding sequence is TGTGCCAGCAGTTTAGCGCAGGCAGATACGCAGTATTTT.

The chain joins TRBV5-4 to TRBJ2-6; D is possibly TRBD1 (5 bases). V lost 0 bases and J lost 1, with 8 bases in between. The CDR3 totals 16 residues. Looked up from germline, CDR1 is SGHNT and CDR2 is YYREEE (reference sequence). The CDR3 nucleotides read TGTGCCAGCAGCTTGGATGCAGGGTCTGGGGCCAACGTCCTGACTTTC. This translates into CASSLDAGSGANVLTF.

This sequence joins TRBV28 and TRBJ2-7, with D unclear. With 3 bases removed from V and 4 bases from J, the gap between germline ends came to 16 bases. CDR3 length: 15 amino acids. Germline CDR1 is MDHEN and CDR2 is SYDVKM. CDR3 sequence reads: CASSLNRGFRYEQYF. CDR3 bases: TGTGCCAGCAGTTTGAACCGAGGATTTCGGTACGAGCAGTACTTC.

The chain uses TRBV18 and TRBJ2-2; maybe TRBD2 (6 bases). V was trimmed by 3 bases and J by 1 base, leaving 15 bases between them. Germline loops: CDR1 KGHSH, CDR2 LQKENI. The CDR3 has 17 residues. The CDR3 DNA reads TGTGCCAGCTCACCCATTAACACCGGGGGGAACACCGGGGAGCTGTTTTTT. Protein sequence: CASSPINTGGNTGELFF. Full variable domain (outside the CDR3, taken from reference TRBV18 and TRBJ2-2): NAGVMQNPRHLVRRRGQEARLRCSPMKGHSHVYWYRQLPEEGLKFMVYLQKENIIDESGMPKERFSAEFPKEGPSILRIQQVVRGDSAAYFCASSPINTGGNTGELFFGEGSRLTVL.

The chain carries TRBV4-2 and TRBJ1-3; 9 bases align to TRBD1. The CDR3 covers 17 residues. CDR1 and CDR2 (germline): LGHNA, YNFKEQ. With 2 bases clipped from V and 1 base from J, the junction kept 6 bases outside the gene matches. This chain's CDR3 is CASSQHTGGSSGNTIYF. The DNA of the CDR3 is TGTGCCAGCAGCCAACATACAGGGGGCAGTTCTGGAAACACCATATATTTT.

V gene TRBV5-5 combines with J gene TRBJ2-2; 7 nucleotides agree with TRBD1. CDR1 and CDR2 from the germline V gene are SGHKS and YYEKEE (reference sequence). The V and J ends lost 3 bases and 1 base, in that order; junction bases with no gene match: 6. The CDR3 has 16 amino acids. CDR3 sequence reads: CASSSRTGLNTGELFF. DNA of the CDR3: TGTGCCAGCAGCTCCAGGACAGGTTTGAACACCGGGGAGCTGTTTTTT. Full variable domain (remainder filled in from reference TRBV5-5 and TRBJ2-2): DAGVTQSPTHLIKTRGQQVTLRCSPISGHKSVSWYQQVLGQGPQFIFQYYEKEERGRGNFPDRFSARQFPNYSSELNVNALLLGDSALYLCASSSRTGLNTGELFFGEGSRLTVL.

The chain joins TRBV19 to TRBJ2-1; 10 nucleotides line up with TRBD2. In germline, CDR1 is LNHDA, CDR2 SQIVND (reference sequence). With 4 bases clipped from V and 9 bases from J, the junction kept 15 bases outside the gene matches. CDR3 length equals 17 residues. The CDR3 here is CASSTGGRLAGEVEQFF. The CDR3 DNA follows: TGTGCCAGTAGTACCGGGGGGAGGCTAGCGGGAGAAGTTGAGCAGTTCTTC.

The chain employs TRBV4-3 and TRBJ2-3, with 13 bases lining up with TRBD2. The V gene's germline CDR1 is LGHNA and CDR2 YSLEER. The CDR3 consists of 17 residues. V was pared by 0 bases and J by 4 bases, with 4 bases of the junction left unmatched. The CDR3 here is CASSQDPGLAGPDTQYF. In DNA, the CDR3 is TGCGCCAGCAGCCAAGACCCGGGACTAGCGGGACCAGATACGCAGTATTTT.

Only a few counts were recorded for this clone. The gene calls are TRBV29-1 and TRBJ1-1; a weak D match, TRBD1 (5 bases). The germline CDR1 and CDR2 sequences are SQVTM and ANQGSEA. This CDR3 contains 11 residues. With 4 bases removed from V and 7 bases from J, the gap between germline ends came to 10 bases. The CDR3 loop is CSVGGVNEAFF. The CDR3 nucleotides are TGCAGCGTTGGGGGGGTTAATGAAGCTTTCTTT.

The chain is built from TRBV11-3 and TRBJ1-1; no clear D gene. V shed 0 bases and J shed 2 bases, with 19 bases lying between them. The CDR3 contains 18 residues. The V gene's germline CDR1 is SGHNT and CDR2 YENEEA. In DNA form, the CDR3 reads TGTGCCAGCAGCTTAGACGCCCTAGCTGGGCAGAAAAACACTGAAGCTTTCTTT. It yields the protein CASSLDALAGQKNTEAFF.

The rearrangement joins TRBV14 to TRBJ2-1; 10 bases map to TRBD2. V trimming: 3 bases; J trimming: 6 bases; junction bases outside the gene matches: 14. In germline, CDR1 is SGHDN, CDR2 FVKESK. The CDR3 has 18 residues. Here the CDR3 reads CASSHLAGGPEGSNEQFF. The CDR3 DNA reads as TGTGCCAGCAGCCATTTAGCGGGAGGTCCCGAAGGATCCAATGAGCAGTTCTTC.